The clone carrying this T cell receptor (beta chain) showed up many times. Its antigen is still unknown. The time point was: newly diagnosed GD, antithyroid drugs for less than 3 months. Scientists built the TCR library using RNA that was extracted from PBMCs. In each case, Graves' disease was diagnosed per American Thyroid Association guidelines. This sample is drawn from a study of regulatory T cells in long-lasting Graves disease. Building the TCR beta libraries relied on iRepertoire HTBI primers, and CDR3 regions underwent Arm-PCR. Each CDR3 protein is one row after TCRdb ran MiXCR on the multiplex PCR reads. The table shows more than 350,000 distinct CDR3 sequences, with more than 13% occurring only once. CDR1 is DFQATT and CDR2 is SNEGSKA in the germline V gene (reference sequence). V gave up 6 bases and J gave up 3 bases, with 15 bases separating them. This CDR3 contains 14 residues. Study-wide points: With persistent disease, TRBV28, TRBJ1-2 and TRBJ2-5 were the favored segments.

This same sample was also part of a study on T cells in Graves' hyperthyroidism and ophthalmopathy. That work adds: Clinical symptoms, serum thyroxine and TRAb, thyroid ultrasound and orbital computed tomography were used for the diagnoses. A model of 13 V-J pairs discriminated ophthalmopathy from stable hyperthyroidism.

Here the sequenced sample was peripheral blood mononuclear cells (PBMCs), taken at new diagnosis, from a patient treated with antithyroid drugs. The chain carries TRBV20-1 and TRBJ2-1, with a tentative D call TRBD2 (6 bases). This receptor was identified in a woman aged 30 to 39 with Graves disease. The CDR3 protein is CSAADYTDYNEQFF. The CDR3 DNA is TGCAGTGCAGCGGACTACACCGACTACAATGAGCAGTTCTTC.